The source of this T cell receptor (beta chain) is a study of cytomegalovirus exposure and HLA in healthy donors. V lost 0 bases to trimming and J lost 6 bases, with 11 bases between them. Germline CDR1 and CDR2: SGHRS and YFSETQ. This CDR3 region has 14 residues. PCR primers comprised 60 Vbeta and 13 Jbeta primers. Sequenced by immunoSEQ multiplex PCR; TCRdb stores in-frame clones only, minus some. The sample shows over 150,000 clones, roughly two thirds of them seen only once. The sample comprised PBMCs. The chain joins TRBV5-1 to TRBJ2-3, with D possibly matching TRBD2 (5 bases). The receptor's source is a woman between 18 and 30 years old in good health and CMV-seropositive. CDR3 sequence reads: CASSLASSSDTQYF. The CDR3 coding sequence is TGCGCCAGCAGCTTGGCCTCTAGCAGCGATACGCAGTATTTT.